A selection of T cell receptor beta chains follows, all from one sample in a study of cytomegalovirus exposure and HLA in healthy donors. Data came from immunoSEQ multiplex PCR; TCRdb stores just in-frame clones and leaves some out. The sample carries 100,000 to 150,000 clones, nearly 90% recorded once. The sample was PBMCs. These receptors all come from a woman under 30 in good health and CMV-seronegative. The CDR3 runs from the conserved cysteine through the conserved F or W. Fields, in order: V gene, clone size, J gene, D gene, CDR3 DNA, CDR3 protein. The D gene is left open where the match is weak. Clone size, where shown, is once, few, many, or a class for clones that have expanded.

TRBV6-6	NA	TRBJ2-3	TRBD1	TGTGCCAGCAGTCGGACAGGGGAAGTAGATACGCAGTATTTT	CASSRTGEVDTQYF
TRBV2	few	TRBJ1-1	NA	TGTGCCAGCAGTGAGGGGGGGCACACTGAAGCTTTCTTT	CASSEGGHTEAFF
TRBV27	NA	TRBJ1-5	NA	TGTGCCAGCAGTTTAAGGGACGGGGGGCCCCAGCATTTT	CASSLRDGGPQHF
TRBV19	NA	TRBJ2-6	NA	TGTGCCAGTAGTATAGATGGGGGGATACTGATCTCTGGGGCCAACGTCCTGACTTTC	CASSIDGGILISGANVLTF
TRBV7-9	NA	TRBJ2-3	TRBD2	TGTGCCAGCAGCTACCCACCCGTACGGACTAGCGGGGGCACAGATACGCAGTATTTT	CASSYPPVRTSGGTDTQYF
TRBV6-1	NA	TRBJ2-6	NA	TGTGCCAGCAGCAGAGGAGGGCCCGGGGCCAACGTCCTGACTTTC	CASSRGGPGANVLTF
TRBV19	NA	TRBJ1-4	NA	TGTGCCAGCACGCTCGTCCGCGGGACTAATGAAAAACTGTTTTTT	CASTLVRGTNEKLFF
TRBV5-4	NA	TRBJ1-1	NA	TGTGCCAGCAGCTGGGGGGACGGTGAAGCTTTCTTT	CASSWGDGEAFF
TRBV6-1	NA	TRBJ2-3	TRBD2	TGTGCCAGCAGGCTAGCGGGGGGCACAGATACGCAGTATTTT	CASRLAGGTDTQYF
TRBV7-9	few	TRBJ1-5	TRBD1	TGTGCCAGCAGCGCACCGGGACAGAGCAATCAGCCCCAGCATTTT	CASSAPGQSNQPQHF
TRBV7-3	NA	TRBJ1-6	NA	TGTGCCAGCAGCGCCCAATCGGTGGCGGCAAATTCACCCCTCCACTTT	CASSAQSVAANSPLHF
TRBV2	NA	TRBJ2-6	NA	TGTGCCAGCAGTTACGGGGGAGCTGGGGCCAACGTCCTGACTTTC	CASSYGGAGANVLTF
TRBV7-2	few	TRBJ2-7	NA	TGTGCCAGCAGCTTAGTCAAGGGGCTAGGGTACGAGCAGTACTTC	CASSLVKGLGYEQYF
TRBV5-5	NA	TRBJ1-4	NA	TGTGCCAGCAGCTTGGGAGGGTCTAATGAAAAACTGTTTTTT	CASSLGGSNEKLFF
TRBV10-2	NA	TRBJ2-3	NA	TGCGCCAGCAGTGGGGGGGTACGGGGATCCCGCACAGATACGCAGTATTTT	CASSGGVRGSRTDTQYF
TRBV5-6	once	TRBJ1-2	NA	TGTGCCAGCAGCCTTACAGAATATGGCTACACCTTC	CASSLTEYGYTF
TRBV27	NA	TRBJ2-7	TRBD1	TGTGCCAGCATGGGACAGGGGAACGAGCAGTACTTC	CASMGQGNEQYF
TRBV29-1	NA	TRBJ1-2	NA	TGCAGCGTTGATCCTTACACCTTC	CSVDPYTF
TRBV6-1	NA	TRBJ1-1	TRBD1	TGTGCCAGCAGTGAAGCGCCAGGGGGGAACACTGAAGCTTTCTTT	CASSEAPGGNTEAFF
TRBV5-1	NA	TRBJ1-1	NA	TGCGCCAGCAGCTTGGGAGAAAAACCCTCGAACACTGAAGCTTTCTTT	CASSLGEKPSNTEAFF
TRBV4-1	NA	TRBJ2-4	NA	TGCGCCAGCAGCCAAGCCGGGACAAGAAACATTCAGTACTTC	CASSQAGTRNIQYF
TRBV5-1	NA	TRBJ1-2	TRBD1	TGCGCCAGCAGCTTGGGAATAGGGGGCGTAGGGATCTATGGCTACACCTTC	CASSLGIGGVGIYGYTF
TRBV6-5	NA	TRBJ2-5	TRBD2	TGTGCCAGCAGTTACACACCTAGCGGGGGGCCCTGGACCCAGTACTTC	CASSYTPSGGPWTQYF
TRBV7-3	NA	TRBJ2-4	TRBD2	TGTGCCAGCAGCTCAACTCCGTCTAGCGGGGCTTACGGCATTCAGTACTTC	CASSSTPSSGAYGIQYF
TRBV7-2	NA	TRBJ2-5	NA	TGTGCCAGCAGCAACGAGGCAACCGCCCAGTACTTC	CASSNEATAQYF
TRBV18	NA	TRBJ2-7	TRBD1	TGTGCCAGCTCACTAAGGACAGGGGGGGGCTACGAGCAGTACTTC	CASSLRTGGGYEQYF
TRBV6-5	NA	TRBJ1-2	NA	TGTGCCAGCAGTTACGGGGTCGGCAGGAGGGGAGGCTACACCTTC	CASSYGVGRRGGYTF
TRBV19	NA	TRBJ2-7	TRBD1	TGTGCCAGTAGTACGGGACAGACCACCTACGAGCAGTACTTC	CASSTGQTTYEQYF
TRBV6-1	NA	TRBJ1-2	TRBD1	TGTGCCAGCAGTGGTAACAGGGGGATGGGTGGCTACACCTTC	CASSGNRGMGGYTF
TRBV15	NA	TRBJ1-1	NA	TGTGCCACCAGCCCCCCGGGGGGGACTGAAGCTTTCTTT	CATSPPGGTEAFF
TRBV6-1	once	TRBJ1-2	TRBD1	TGTGCCAGCCTAGACAGGGAGTACACCTTC	CASLDREYTF
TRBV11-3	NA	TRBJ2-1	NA	TGTGCCAGCAGCTTAGGGTTCCTTGGAGGCCCCAGCTCCTACAATGAGCAGTTCTTC	CASSLGFLGGPSSYNEQFF
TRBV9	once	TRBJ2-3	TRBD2	TGTGCCAGCAGCGCCCCAGCCTCCAGCGGGGATCCCACAGATACGCAGTATTTT	CASSAPASSGDPTDTQYF
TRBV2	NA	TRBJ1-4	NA	TGTGCCAGCAGGGCCACAGGGCTACGGGATGAAAAACTGTTTTTT	CASRATGLRDEKLFF
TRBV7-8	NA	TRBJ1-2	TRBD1	TGTGCCAGCAGCTTAGGGACAGGGGATGGTGGCTACACCTTC	CASSLGTGDGGYTF
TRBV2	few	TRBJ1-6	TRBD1	TGTGCCAGCGACAGGGGCAGGGGTAGGAGCAATTCACCCCTCCACTTT	CASDRGRGRSNSPLHF
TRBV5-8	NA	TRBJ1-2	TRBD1	TGTGCCAGCAGCCCAAGGACAGGGGGTTGGTATGGCTACACCTTC	CASSPRTGGWYGYTF
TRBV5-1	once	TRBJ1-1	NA	TGCGCCAGCAGCTCCAGGGGAGACTACACTGAAGCTTTCTTT	CASSSRGDYTEAFF
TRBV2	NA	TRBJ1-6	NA	TGTGCCAGCAGTGAATTGAGGGAGAATTCACCCCTCCACTTT	CASSELRENSPLHF
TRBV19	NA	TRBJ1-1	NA	TGTGCCAGTAGTATAGTTGGGGGCTCAGCTTTCTTT	CASSIVGGSAFF
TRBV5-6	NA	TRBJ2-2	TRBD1	TGTGCCAGCAGCTTGGAACAGGGGGCAAGAACCGGGGAGCTGTTTTTT	CASSLEQGARTGELFF
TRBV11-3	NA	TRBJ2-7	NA	TGTGCCAGCAGCTTAGATGGAAGTTCTGGGGGGAAGGACGAGCAGTACTTC	CASSLDGSSGGKDEQYF
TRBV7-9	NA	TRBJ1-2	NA	TGTGCCAGCAGCCCCCCATTGGAGGCCTACTATGGCTACACCTTC	CASSPPLEAYYGYTF
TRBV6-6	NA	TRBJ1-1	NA	TGTGCCAGCAGTCAAGGACAGTACACTGAAGCTTTCTTT	CASSQGQYTEAFF
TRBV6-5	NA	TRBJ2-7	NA	TGTGCCAGCAGTTATGCGGCAGGGCATCCCTACGAGCAGTACTTC	CASSYAAGHPYEQYF